Following are 9 T cell receptor beta chains from one sample sequenced in a study of cytomegalovirus exposure and HLA in healthy donors. In the PCR, 60 Vbeta and 13 Jbeta primers were used. Libraries were prepared by immunoSEQ multiplex PCR; TCRdb keeps only in-frame clonotypes and omits some of them. The sample yields roughly 190,000 clones, approximately 78% seen once. The sequencing sample was made of PBMCs. These receptors all stem from a young woman in good health and CMV-seronegative.

The chain employs TRBV2 and TRBJ2-3; maybe TRBD2 (6 bases). This CDR3 is built from 14 residues. Per germline, CDR1 SNHLY and CDR2 FYNNEI. V was pared by 5 bases and J by 8 bases, with 17 bases between. The CDR3 region has the DNA TGTGCCAGCAGTAGGGCGGGGCGTGGGGGTACGCAGTATTTT. Its translation: CASSRAGRGGTQYF.

J is TRBJ1-1 and V is TRBV6-5; 7 bases map to TRBD1. The CDR3 consists of 15 residues. Germline values: CDR1 MNHEY, CDR2 SVGAGI. The trim removed 4 bases at V and 4 bases at J, leaving 9 bases unmatched. The CDR3 DNA is TGTGCCAGCAGTTCCCCGACAGGGAAAGTCACTGAAGCTTTCTTT. Residues: CASSSPTGKVTEAFF.

The chain couples TRBV6-1 to TRBJ2-3; tentative D call: TRBD1 (5 bases). The length of the CDR3 is 13 residues. Germline CDR1 reads MNHNS; CDR2 reads SASEGT. V was trimmed by 5 bases and J by 5 bases, leaving 11 bases between them. The CDR3 loop reads CASSPQVEDTQYF. The CDR3 DNA follows: TGTGCCAGCAGTCCACAGGTGGAAGATACGCAGTATTTT.

The J gene is TRBJ1-1, the V gene TRBV7-3; 7 bases fit TRBD1. Germline CDR1 SGHTA, CDR2 FQGTGA. The CDR3 sequence is 14 residues long. This chain's CDR3 is CASKPGQMNTEAFF. In DNA, the CDR3 is TGTGCTTCCAAACCGGGACAGATGAACACTGAAGCTTTCTTT.

The V gene is TRBV19, the J gene TRBJ2-5, with TRBD1 identical over 8 bases. CDR1 and CDR2 (germline): LNHDA, SQIVND (reference sequence). The CDR3 consists of 16 residues. Trimming at V came to 5 bases and at J to 10 bases, leaving 18 bases not matched to a gene. The CDR3 is CASSPPRTGRPQNQYF. The DNA of the CDR3 is TGTGCCAGTAGTCCTCCCCGGACAGGGCGCCCTCAGAACCAGTACTTC.

The gene calls are TRBV19 and TRBJ2-5, with D perhaps matching TRBD2 (7 bases). The V and J ends lost 7 bases and 5 bases respectively, with 20 bases between them. The CDR3 spans 15 residues. The germline gives CDR1 LNHDA, CDR2 SQIVND (reference sequence). CDR3 sequence (DNA): TGTGCCAGTACCCCAGGGGAGGGGAAAGGGGAGACCCAGTACTTC. This translates into CASTPGEGKGETQYF. Based on the CDR3 plus reference TRBV19 and TRBJ2-5, the full variable domain is DGGITQSPKYLFRKEGQNVTLSCEQNLNHDAMYWYRQDPGQGLRLIYYSQIVNDFQKGDIAEGYSVSREKKESFPLTVTSAQKNPTAFYLCASTPGEGKGETQYFGPGTRLLVL.

The rearrangement links TRBV7-2 to TRBJ2-7; tentative D call: TRBD2 (5 bases). V was shortened by 5 bases and J by 3 bases, with 11 bases between the two germline ends. Germline CDR1 and CDR2: SGHTA and FQGNSA. The CDR3 has 13 amino acids. The DNA for the CDR3 is TGTGCCAGCAGCCTTAACGAGGGCTACGAGCAGTACTTC. This codes for CASSLNEGYEQYF.

The chain employs TRBV18 and TRBJ2-7; tentative D call: TRBD2 (5 bases). Trimming took 1 base from V and 0 from J, leaving 7 bases between them. The germline gives CDR1 KGHSH, CDR2 LQKENI. The CDR3 runs to 14 residues. The CDR3 region is CASSPRGSSYEQYF. The CDR3 nucleotides read TGTGCCAGCTCACCACGAGGGAGCTCCTACGAGCAGTACTTC.

The rearrangement joins TRBV4-2 to TRBJ2-1; no reliable D call. V lost 3 bases to trimming and J lost 8 bases, with 8 bases between them. This CDR3 is 12 amino acids long. The germline V gene has CDR1 LGHNA and CDR2 YNFKEQ. CDR3 residues: CASSQGLDEQFF. The CDR3 region has the DNA TGTGCCAGCAGCCAGGGTCTAGATGAGCAGTTCTTC.